This T cell receptor beta chain was captured in a study of T cells in Graves' hyperthyroidism and ophthalmopathy. This clonotype occurred many times. Clinical symptoms, serum thyroxine and TRAb, thyroid ultrasound and orbital computed tomography were used for the diagnoses. TCR beta CDR3 region amplification was performed from RNA transcripts. TCR CDR3 regions were first amplified by RT-PCR with HTBI primers. TCRdb reanalysed the multiplex PCR reads using MiXCR and keeps one entry per CDR3 protein. The profile shows under 750,000 distinct CDR3 sequences, about 17% of them singletons. The CDR3 sequence is 14 residues long. Germline CDR1 is SGHTA and CDR2 is FQGNSA. Trimming at V came to 1 base and at J to 6 bases, leaving 4 bases not matched to a gene.

Sequenced: blood. This receptor was taken from a woman in her forties or fifties with Graves' hyperthyroidism that later progressed to Graves' ophthalmopathy. The gene calls are TRBV7-2 and TRBJ2-5; 8 nucleotides agree with TRBD2. CDR3 residues: CASSLGGGLKTQYF. In DNA form, the CDR3 reads TGTGCCAGCAGCTTAGGCGGGGGGCTAAAGACCCAGTACTTC.